The 5 T cell receptor beta chains given below trace back to one sample, sequenced in a study of blood T cell repertoires in COVID-19. The assay was immunoSEQ multiplex PCR, and TCRdb's table has in-frame clones only and misses some. The sample shows 200,000 to 250,000 clones, 84% of them seen only once. Sequenced sample: peripheral blood. These receptors came from a woman older than 75 with active or convalescent COVID-19.

The chain combines TRBV6-2 or TRBV6-3 with TRBJ2-2, with 8 bases matching TRBD2. The V gene end was trimmed by 6 bases and the J gene end by 5 bases; junction bases not matched to a gene: 8. Germline V gives CDR1 MNHEY, CDR2 SVGEGT. The CDR3 is 15 amino acids. CDR3 sequence (DNA): TGTGCCAGCAGCCCGGGACTAGGGGGGACCGGGGAGCTGTTTTTT. Protein: CASSPGLGGTGELFF.

The chain is built from TRBV2 and TRBJ1-1, with D maybe TRBD1 (5 bases). The length of the CDR3 is 13 residues. In germline, CDR1 is SNHLY, CDR2 FYNNEI. The germline V and J ends were trimmed by 4 bases and 1 base, with 7 bases remaining between them. CDR3: CASSGTRNTEAFF. CDR3 DNA: TGTGCCAGCAGTGGGACACGGAACACTGAAGCTTTCTTT.

This sequence joins TRBV18 and TRBJ2-4, with a tentative D call TRBD1 (6 bases). This CDR3 is 14 amino acids long. In germline, CDR1 is KGHSH, CDR2 LQKENI. V shed 4 bases and J shed 7 bases, with 14 bases lying between them. CDR3 DNA sequence: TGTGCCAGCTCACGGGAAACAGGGAGCAACATTCAGTACTTC. Its translation is CASSRETGSNIQYF.

The chain recombines TRBV5-4 with TRBJ1-4, with D possibly being TRBD1 (6 bases). This CDR3 is built from 13 residues. V dropped 2 bases and J dropped 8 bases, with 10 bases sitting between them. The germline gives CDR1 SGHNT, CDR2 YYREEE (reference sequence). Here the CDR3 reads CASSFAGVEKLFF. CDR3 nucleotides: TGTGCCAGCAGCTTCGCAGGGGTGGAAAAACTGTTTTTT.

The chain is built from TRBV5-6 and TRBJ2-7; TRBD1 might be the D (5 bases). The CDR3 has 16 residues. Trimming took off 5 bases at V and 3 bases at J, with 21 bases between the two ends. Germline values: CDR1 SGHDT, CDR2 YYEEEE. CDR3 DNA: TGTGCCAGCAGTTTTAAGGCTGGGGCCTTACACTACGAGCAGTACTTC. Translating it yields CASSFKAGALHYEQYF. Using reference TRBV5-6 and TRBJ2-7 for the parts outside the CDR3, the full variable domain is DAGVTQSPTHLIKTRGQQVTLRCSPKSGHDTVSWYQQALGQGPQFIFQYYEEEERQRGNFPDRFSGHQFPNYSSELNVNALLLGDSALYLCASSFKAGALHYEQYFGPGTRLTVT.